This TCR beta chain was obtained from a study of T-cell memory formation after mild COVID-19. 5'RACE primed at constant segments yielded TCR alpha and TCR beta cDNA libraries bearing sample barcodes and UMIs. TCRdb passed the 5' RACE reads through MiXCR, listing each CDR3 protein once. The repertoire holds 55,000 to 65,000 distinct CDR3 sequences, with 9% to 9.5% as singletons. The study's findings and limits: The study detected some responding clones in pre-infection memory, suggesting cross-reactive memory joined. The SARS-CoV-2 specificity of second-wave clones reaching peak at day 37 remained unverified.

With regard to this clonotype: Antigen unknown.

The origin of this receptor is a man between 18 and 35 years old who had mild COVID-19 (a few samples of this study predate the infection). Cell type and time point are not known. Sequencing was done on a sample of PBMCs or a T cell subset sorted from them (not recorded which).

For the CDR3, the DNA is TGTGCCAGTACCCTAACCGCCCAGGGGGCATTCACCGGGGAGCTGTTTTTT. This encodes CASTLTAQGAFTGELFF. The J gene is TRBJ2-2, the V gene TRBV19, with 8 nucleotides matching TRBD1. Germline-derived CDR1 and CDR2 are LNHDA and SQIVND (reference sequence). CDR3 length equals 17 residues. Losses at the gene ends were 7 bases for V and 4 bases for J; bases not matched to a gene: 14. Filled out from reference TRBV19 and TRBJ2-2, the complete variable domain reads DGGITQSPKYLFRKEGQNVTLSCEQNLNHDAMYWYRQDPGQGLRLIYYSQIVNDFQKGDIAEGYSVSREKKESFPLTVTSAQKNPTAFYLCASTLTAQGAFTGELFFGEGSRLTVL.